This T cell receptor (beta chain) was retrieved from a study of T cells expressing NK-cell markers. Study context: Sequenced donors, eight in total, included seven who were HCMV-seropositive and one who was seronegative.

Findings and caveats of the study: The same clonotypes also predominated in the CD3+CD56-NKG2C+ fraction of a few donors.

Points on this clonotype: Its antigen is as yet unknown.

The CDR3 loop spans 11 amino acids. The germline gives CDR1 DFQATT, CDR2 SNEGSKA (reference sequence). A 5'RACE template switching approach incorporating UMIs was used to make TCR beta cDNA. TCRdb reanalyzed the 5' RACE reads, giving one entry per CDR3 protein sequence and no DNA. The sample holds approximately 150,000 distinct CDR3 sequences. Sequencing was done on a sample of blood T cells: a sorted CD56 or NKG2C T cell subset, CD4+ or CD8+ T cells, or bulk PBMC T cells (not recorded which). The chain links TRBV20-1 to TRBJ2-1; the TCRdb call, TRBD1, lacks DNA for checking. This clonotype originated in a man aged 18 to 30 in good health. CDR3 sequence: CSATLRGEQFF.